Shown below are 2 T cell receptor beta chains from a single sample sequenced in a study of neurological immune-mediated disorders. TCRdb analysed the 5' RACE reads with MiXCR anew, one entry per CDR3 protein. The sample holds about 40,000 distinct CDR3 sequences; less than 15% are singletons and the top ten take about a quarter. The sequenced sample was PBMCs. All receptors come from a woman between 50 and 59 years old with HTLV-1-associated myelopathy (HAM/TSP).

V usage is TRBV2 and J usage is TRBJ2-7, with D tentatively TRBD1 or TRBD2 (5 bases each). The length of the CDR3 is 11 residues. Deletions cut 7 bases from V and 3 bases from J, with 7 bases between. Germline V CDR1 and CDR2: SNHLY, FYNNEI. The CDR3 reads CASTGSYEQYV. In nucleotides, the CDR3 is TGTGCCAGCACAGGGAGCTACGAGCAGTACGTC.

This clonotype appeared many times. V usage is TRBV4-2 and J usage is TRBJ1-2, with D possibly being TRBD1 (6 bases). The CDR3 contains 12 residues. V was trimmed by 3 bases and J by 7 bases, leaving 9 bases between them. The germline gives CDR1 LGHNA, CDR2 YNFKEQ. The DNA of the CDR3 is TGTGCCAGCAGCCATCCAGGGGCTGGCTACACCTTC. It encodes CASSHPGAGYTF.